Below are 32 T cell receptor beta chains sequenced from a single sample in a study of sequential checkpoint blockade in melanoma. The treatment here: randomized to nivolumab then ipilimumab (arm A) or the reverse (arm B). Measured with immunoSEQ multiplex PCR; TCRdb has only the in-frame clones, and not every one. The data hold fewer than 50,000 clones, with over 75% observed a single time. This sample comprised CD8+ T cells sorted from blood (inferred from file names), obtained from a patient given nivolumab and ipilimumab in sequence. Source of these receptors: a human donor with melanoma.

The chain uses TRBV19 and TRBJ1-1; 8 nucleotides align to TRBD1. The germline CDR1 and CDR2 sequences are LNHDA and SQIVND (reference sequence). The CDR3 runs to 14 residues. V trimming: 1 base; J trimming: 4 bases; junction bases outside the gene matches: 2. The CDR3 loop reads CASSIGTGSTEAFF. CDR3 coding DNA: TGTGCCAGTAGTATAGGGACAGGGAGCACTGAAGCTTTCTTT.

The chain couples TRBV10-1 to TRBJ2-7; TRBD2 matches 8 bases. V lost 3 bases to trimming and J lost 3 bases; unmatched junction nucleotides: 1. Germline CDR1 reads WNHNN; CDR2 reads SYGVQD (reference sequence). The CDR3 length is 13 residues. The CDR3 nucleotides read TGCGCCAGCAGTGAAACTAGCGGCTACGAGCAGTACGTC. Translation: CASSETSGYEQYV.

The chain employs TRBV19 and TRBJ2-1; D perhaps matches TRBD2 (6 bases). V lost 1 base and J lost 6, with 7 bases in between. The CDR3 is 13 residues long. Germline V gene sequence: CDR1 LNHDA, CDR2 SQIVND (reference sequence). The CDR3 DNA is TGTGCCAGTAGTATAGGACTAGTCAATGAGCAGTTCTTC. It is translated as CASSIGLVNEQFF.

V is TRBV19 and J is TRBJ2-7; maybe TRBD1 (5 bases). Between the trimmed V and J ends, which lost 1 base and 2 bases, there was a span of 9 bases. The CDR3 covers 14 residues. Germline V gives CDR1 LNHDA, CDR2 SQIVND (reference sequence). In nucleotides, the CDR3 is TGTGCCAGTAGTATAGGGGGCAGTACCTACGAGCAGTACTTC. Translation: CASSIGGSTYEQYF.

V is TRBV11-2 and J is TRBJ1-1; a weak D match, TRBD1 (6 bases). The ends were cut back, 6 bases at V and 2 bases at J, with 25 bases in the middle. The CDR3 totals 18 residues. Looked up from germline, CDR1 is SGHAT and CDR2 is FQNNGV. The CDR3 DNA reads as TGTGCCAGCAGTTCTCAATGGGGGCTAAAAAAGATAAACACTGAAGCTTTCTTT. Its protein is CASSSQWGLKKINTEAFF.

The V gene is TRBV19, the J gene TRBJ2-1, with a tentative D call TRBD1 (6 bases). The V gene lost 3 bases and the J gene lost 5 bases, with 14 bases spanning the gap. The CDR3 sequence is 15 residues long. CDR1 is LNHDA, CDR2 SQIVND, per germline (reference sequence). The CDR3: CASSIATTGNNEQFF. The DNA for the CDR3 is TGTGCCAGTAGTATCGCAACGACAGGAAACAATGAGCAGTTCTTC.

V usage is TRBV7-9 and J usage is TRBJ2-1; 11 bases agree with TRBD1. CDR1 is SEHNR and CDR2 is FQNEAQ in the germline V gene (reference sequence). The junction had 0 bases not matched to a gene; V was cut back by 5 bases and J by 6 bases. The CDR3 runs 13 residues. The CDR3 DNA follows: TGTGCCAGCAGCGGGACAGGGGGCAATGAGCAGTTCTTC. It encodes CASSGTGGNEQFF.

The chain carries TRBV7-8 and TRBJ1-1, with 7 bases matching TRBD1. V dropped 1 base and J dropped 2; count of bases not matched to a gene: 4. The CDR3 covers 15 residues. The germline V gene encodes CDR1 SGHVS and CDR2 FQNEAQ. CDR3 amino acids: CASSLVRDRNTEAFF. The CDR3 DNA sequence: TGTGCCAGCAGCTTAGTACGGGACAGAAACACTGAAGCTTTCTTT.

The J gene is TRBJ2-5, the V gene TRBV7-2, with TRBD1 matching over 9 bases. V gave up 2 bases and J gave up 4 bases; unmatched junction bases: 11. Germline CDR1 SGHTA, CDR2 FQGNSA. The CDR3 is 17 residues long. CDR3 region: CASSLLLRGQGSETQYF. CDR3 nucleotides: TGTGCCAGCAGCTTACTCTTGCGGGGACAGGGTTCAGAGACCCAGTACTTC.

The rearrangement joins TRBV15 to TRBJ2-2; 13 bases line up with TRBD2. CDR1 is LNHNV, CDR2 YYDKDF, per germline (reference sequence). J gave up 6 bases and V 5 bases, and 9 bases lay outside the gene matches. The CDR3 contains 17 residues. The CDR3: CATSSPGLAGWAGELFF. The CDR3 bases are TGTGCCACCAGCTCCCCGGGACTAGCGGGATGGGCCGGGGAGCTGTTTTTT.

This chain links TRBV7-2 with TRBJ2-5; D is unclear. The J call may be wrong; the DNA end is better matched by TRBJ2-7. Germline loops: CDR1 SGHTA, CDR2 FQGNSA. The CDR3 length is 16 residues. The CDR3 nucleotides are TGTGCCAGCAGCCCTAGAGATGGCCCTCAGCCCTACGAGCAGTACTTC. Encoded protein: CASSPRDGPQPYEQYF.

The chain uses TRBV5-1 and TRBJ2-7; the D gene is possibly TRBD1 (6 bases). The CDR3 sequence is 15 residues long. Trimming shortened V by 4 bases and J by 0 bases, and 14 bases separated the two germline ends. Looked up from germline, CDR1 is SGHRS and CDR2 is YFSETQ. The CDR3 is CASSNDRLCSYEQYV. The DNA for the CDR3 is TGCGCCAGCAGCAATGACAGGCTATGCTCCTACGAGCAGTACGTC.

This clone has a single count. V and J are TRBV9 and TRBJ2-1; maybe TRBD1 (5 bases). Germline-derived CDR1 and CDR2 are SGDLS and YYNGEE. The CDR3 runs 11 residues. Trimming pared 0 bases from V and 10 bases from J, leaving 5 bases between. The CDR3 here is CASSVGQEQFF. CDR3 DNA: TGTGCCAGCAGCGTAGGACAGGAGCAGTTCTTC.

As regards this clone: The sample has other DNA sequences that encode this CDR3 too. The gene calls are TRBV6-6 and TRBJ2-7; TRBD1 is a possible D gene (5 bases). Germline V gene lookup returns CDR1 MNHNY and CDR2 SVGAGI (reference sequence). The CDR3 has 13 residues. Trimming removed 2 bases at V and 5 bases at J, with 10 bases between. In DNA form, the CDR3 reads TGTGCCAGCAGTTACCCAGGGTTCAACGAGCAGTACTTC. This sequence encodes CASSYPGFNEQYF.

This rearrangement joins TRBV19 to TRBJ2-1; 9 positions agree with TRBD2. V gave up 3 bases and J gave up 6 bases; unmatched junction bases: 12. The CDR3 is 17 amino acids. Germline assignment: CDR1 LNHDA and CDR2 SQIVND (reference sequence). CDR3 amino acids: CASSILVAGADVNEQFF. The CDR3 nucleotides read TGTGCCAGTAGTATCCTGGTAGCGGGGGCCGATGTCAATGAGCAGTTCTTC.

The gene calls are TRBV27 and TRBJ2-2; 8 bases agree with TRBD2. Unmatched junction bases numbered 6, after V lost 2 bases and J lost 7 bases. The length of the CDR3 is 15 residues. Germline V gives CDR1 MNHEY, CDR2 SMNVEV (reference sequence). The DNA for the CDR3 is TGTGCCAGCAGTTTAGCGGGAGGAGGGTACGGGGAGCTGTTTTTT. Amino acids: CASSLAGGGYGELFF.

The rearrangement joins TRBV7-6 to TRBJ2-7, with 8 bases lining up with TRBD2. This CDR3 region has 16 residues. Germline V gene data show CDR1 as SGHVS and CDR2 as FNYEAQ. The trim removed 0 bases at V and 1 base at J, leaving 5 bases unmatched. The CDR3 DNA reads TGTGCCAGCAGCTTAGCAGCAAGCGGGAGTTCCTACGAGCAGTACTTC. It translates to CASSLAASGSSYEQYF. Variable domain in full (rest from reference TRBV7-6 and TRBJ2-7): GAGVSQSPRYKVTKRGQDVALRCDPISGHVSLYWYRQALGQGPEFLTYFNYEAQQDKSGLPNDRFSAERPEGSISTLTIQRTEQRDSAMYRCASSLAASGSSYEQYFGPGTRLTVT.

The chain carries TRBV30 and TRBJ1-4; D possibly corresponds to TRBD1 (5 bases). Trimming removed 2 bases from V and 6 bases from J, with 7 bases in between. CDR1 and CDR2 (germline): GTSNPN, SVGIG (reference sequence). The CDR3 sequence is 12 residues long. Here the CDR3 DNA reads TGTGCCTGGAGTCAAGGGGATGAAAAACTGTTTTTT. It is translated as CAWSQGDEKLFF.

This chain connects TRBV2 to TRBJ2-5, with D possibly matching TRBD1 (6 bases). CDR1 and CDR2 (germline): SNHLY, FYNNEI. The CDR3 runs 14 residues. V gave up 9 bases and J gave up 5 bases, with 19 bases separating them. Here the CDR3 reads CARAKIGGGETQYF. The CDR3 nucleotides are TGTGCCAGGGCTAAGATTGGGGGCGGGGAGACCCAGTACTTC.

The CDR3 region is CASSQVAGKSYEQYF. The CDR3 DNA follows: TGCGCCAGCAGCCAAGTTGCAGGTAAAAGCTACGAGCAGTACTTC. This rearrangement joins TRBV4-1 to TRBJ2-7; D is undetermined. The CDR3 has 15 amino acids. CDR1 is MGHRA and CDR2 is YSYEKL in the germline V gene. V was pared by 1 base and J by 3 bases, with 13 bases between.

This sequence joins TRBV6-5 and TRBJ1-4, with TRBD1 as a possible D gene (5 bases). Germline V gene data show CDR1 as MNHEY and CDR2 as SVGAGI. Trimming took off 2 bases at V and 3 bases at J, with 10 bases between the two ends. CDR3 length equals 15 residues. The CDR3 coding sequence is TGTGCCAGCAGTTACGAGACAGACCCTAATGAAAAACTGTTTTTT. Its protein product is CASSYETDPNEKLFF.

The gene calls are TRBV11-3 and TRBJ2-2; D ambiguous. There are 14 residues in the CDR3. Germline V lookup: CDR1 SGHNT, CDR2 YENEEA. V dropped 1 base and J dropped 1 base, with 4 bases sitting between them. CDR3 DNA: TGTGCCAGCAGCTTAGGAGGGAACACCGGGGAGCTGTTTTTT. It yields the protein CASSLGGNTGELFF. Complete variable domain (other parts from reference TRBV11-3 and TRBJ2-2): EAGVVQSPRYKIIEKKQPVAFWCNPISGHNTLYWYLQNLGQGPELLIRYENEEAVDDSQLPKDRFSAERLKGVDSTLKIQPAELGDSAVYLCASSLGGNTGELFFGEGSRLTVL.

V is TRBV10-1 and J is TRBJ2-2; the D gene is possibly TRBD2 (6 bases). There are 18 residues in the CDR3. Trimming pared 6 bases from V and 5 bases from J, leaving 25 bases between. Per germline, CDR1 WNHNN and CDR2 SYGVQD (reference sequence). CDR3 sequence reads: CASSPRLGERSGTGELFF. CDR3 bases: TGCGCCAGCAGCCCGAGGTTGGGAGAAAGGAGCGGGACCGGGGAGCTGTTTTTT.

This clone appeared a single time. This rearrangement joins TRBV29-1 to TRBJ2-1, with 10 bases fitting TRBD2. J was trimmed by 3 bases and V by 7 bases; bases with no gene match: 12. This CDR3 is built from 16 residues. Germline loops: CDR1 SQVTM, CDR2 ANQGSEA. The DNA for the CDR3 is TGCAGCGCCGAGAGGGCTAGCGGGAGATTCTACAATGAGCAGTTCTTC. Translated: CSAERASGRFYNEQFF.

This chain's CDR3 is CASSGGIFSTDTQYF. The CDR3 DNA is TGTGCCAGCAGCGGCGGGATCTTTAGCACAGATACGCAGTATTTT. This chain connects TRBV11-3 to TRBJ2-3; maybe TRBD2 (6 bases). Per the germline V gene, CDR1 is SGHNT and CDR2 is YENEEA. The CDR3 is 15 amino acids. The V gene lost 5 bases and the J gene lost 0 bases, with 12 bases spanning the gap. The full variable domain, rest sourced from reference TRBV11-3 and TRBJ2-3, is EAGVVQSPRYKIIEKKQPVAFWCNPISGHNTLYWYLQNLGQGPELLIRYENEEAVDDSQLPKDRFSAERLKGVDSTLKIQPAELGDSAVYLCASSGGIFSTDTQYFGPGTRLTVL.

The V call is TRBV6-5, the J call TRBJ1-5, with D unclear. Trimming removed 6 bases at V and 4 bases at J, with 10 bases between. The germline CDR1 and CDR2 sequences are MNHEY and SVGAGI. The CDR3 is made up of 13 amino acids. CDR3 coding DNA: TGTGCCAGCAGCCCTCCGGGGAATCAGCCCCAGCATTTT. Translation gives CASSPPGNQPQHF.

The chain joins TRBV19 to TRBJ2-1; 9 bases map to TRBD2. The germline gives CDR1 LNHDA, CDR2 SQIVND (reference sequence). Losses at the gene ends were 6 bases for V and 0 bases for J; bases not matched to a gene: 6. This CDR3 spans 16 amino acids. The CDR3 here is CASRWTSASSYNEQFF. The CDR3 DNA is TGTGCCAGTAGGTGGACTAGCGCTAGCTCCTACAATGAGCAGTTCTTC.

This chain connects TRBV18 to TRBJ2-4; no firm D call. The CDR3 totals 17 residues. Germline V gene sequence: CDR1 KGHSH, CDR2 LQKENI. Trimming stripped 2 bases from V and 3 bases from J, with 17 bases between. The CDR3 sequence is CASSPEDRGLGKNIQYF. The DNA of the CDR3 is TGTGCCAGCTCACCAGAAGACCGAGGCCTGGGCAAAAACATTCAGTACTTC.

This clone has just one count. The chain recombines TRBV27 with TRBJ2-7; tentatively, D is TRBD1 (5 bases). CDR1 and CDR2 (germline): MNHEY, SMNVEV (reference sequence). The CDR3 consists of 14 residues. The germline V and J ends were trimmed by 4 bases and 2 bases, with 12 bases remaining between them. The CDR3 sequence: CASSSAGPTYEQYV. CDR3 sequence (DNA): TGTGCCAGCAGTTCGGCAGGGCCAACCTACGAGCAGTACGTC.

The chain has TRBV19 and TRBJ2-7, with D hard to call. Trimming removed 6 bases at V and 5 bases at J, with 14 bases between. Germline lookup yields CDR1 LNHDA and CDR2 SQIVND (reference sequence). The length of the CDR3 is 13 residues. This CDR3 is CASSLRSSDEQYF. The CDR3 nucleotides read TGTGCCAGTAGCCTCCGTTCCTCAGACGAGCAGTACTTC.

The rearrangement joins TRBV25-1 to TRBJ2-1; D unclear. Germline V gives CDR1 MGHDK, CDR2 SYGVNS. The CDR3 consists of 13 residues. V shed 0 bases and J shed 6 bases, with 6 bases lying between them. The CDR3 DNA reads TGTGCCAGCAGTGAATATCCAGGCAATGAGCAGTTCTTC. This sequence encodes CASSEYPGNEQFF.

The genes are TRBV11-2 and TRBJ1-2; weak D call: TRBD1 (6 bases). This CDR3 region has 14 residues. V lost 4 bases, J lost 5 bases, and 14 bases lay in between. CDR1 and CDR2 from the germline V gene are SGHAT and FQNNGV. CDR3 residues: CASSWEGVGYGYTF. As DNA, the CDR3 is TGTGCCAGCAGCTGGGAGGGGGTGGGATATGGCTACACCTTC.